Each of the 30 T cell receptor beta chains below was sequenced from the same sample in a study of cytomegalovirus exposure and HLA in healthy donors. PCR employed 60 Vbeta and 13 Jbeta primers. Here immunoSEQ multiplex PCR was the method, and the copy in TCRdb shows in-frame clones only, minus some. The repertoire holds some 150,000 clones, 82% seen once, with under 8% in the top ten. Sequenced: PBMCs. The receptors were sampled from a woman aged 45-65 years in good health and CMV-seropositive.

V gene TRBV10-3 combines with J gene TRBJ2-7, with TRBD1 matching 7 bases. Germline V lookup: CDR1 ENHRY, CDR2 SYGVKD. This CDR3 comprises 13 residues. Trimming cost V 10 bases and J 3 bases; bases outside gene matches: 9. CDR3 nucleotides: TGTGCCACGCAGGGGGACAGTGACTACGAGCAGTACTTC. Its translation: CATQGDSDYEQYF.

The CDR3 sequence: CASSLGGAGYGYTF. The CDR3 region has the DNA TGTGCCAGCAGTTTAGGGGGCGCGGGATATGGCTACACCTTC. This sequence joins TRBV6-1 and TRBJ1-2; 7 positions match TRBD1. Germline trimming cut 5 bases from V and 5 bases from J; bases unmatched to any gene: 8. Germline-derived CDR1 and CDR2 are MNHNS and SASEGT. The CDR3 totals 14 residues.

This clone was seen a handful of times. CDR3 protein: CASSVYTSANTEAFF. In nucleotides, the CDR3 is TGTGCCAGCAGCGTCTATACGAGTGCGAACACTGAAGCTTTCTTT. The chain recombines TRBV5-6 with TRBJ1-1; no clear D. V dropped 4 bases and J dropped 1 base, with 14 bases sitting between them. The CDR3 length is 15 residues. Germline CDR1 reads SGHDT; CDR2 reads YYEEEE.

This clone is a singleton in its sample. The rearrangement links TRBV27 to TRBJ2-3; no clear D. Germline-derived CDR1 and CDR2 are MNHEY and SMNVEV (reference sequence). The CDR3 sequence is 13 residues long. V lost 1 base to trimming and J lost 3 bases, with 5 bases between them. CDR3 nucleotides: TGTGCCAGCAGTTTATTTCGGACAGATACGCAGTATTTT. Translated, it gives CASSLFRTDTQYF.

The chain recombines TRBV4-3 with TRBJ2-7; 7 nucleotides line up with TRBD1. This CDR3 is 13 amino acids long. The J segment lost 1 base and the V segment lost 4 bases, leaving 1 base of the junction unmatched. The germline V gene encodes CDR1 LGHNA and CDR2 YSLEER. CDR3 loop: CASSPGQSYEQYF. The CDR3 DNA reads as TGCGCCAGCAGCCCGGGACAGTCCTACGAGCAGTACTTC.

J is TRBJ2-4 and V is TRBV27, with 7 bases fitting TRBD1. The CDR3 sequence is 12 residues long. Germline lookup yields CDR1 MNHEY and CDR2 SMNVEV (reference sequence). J was trimmed by 11 bases and V by 7 bases; bases with no gene match: 8. The CDR3 DNA follows: TGTGCCAGCATAGGACAGGACCTTTTTCAGTACTTC. Protein: CASIGQDLFQYF.

The chain employs TRBV6-1 and TRBJ2-7; a weak D match, TRBD1 (6 bases). Germline lookup yields CDR1 MNHNS and CDR2 SASEGT. V was clipped by 3 bases and J by 6 bases, with 12 bases between them. The CDR3 is made up of 13 amino acids. CDR3: CASSEAGDGEQYF. The CDR3 DNA follows: TGTGCCAGCAGTGAGGCAGGGGATGGCGAGCAGTACTTC.

J is TRBJ1-1 and V is TRBV11-2, with D tentatively TRBD1 (5 bases). V lost 2 bases and J lost 4, with 14 bases in between. Germline-derived CDR1 and CDR2 are SGHAT and FQNNGV. This CDR3 spans 15 amino acids. The CDR3 nucleotides read TGTGCCAGCAGCTTATTATTAGGGGTTGGCACTGAAGCTTTCTTT. It codes for CASSLLLGVGTEAFF.

V gene TRBV29-1 combines with J gene TRBJ2-7, with 10 positions matching TRBD1. Trimming removed 3 bases from V and 3 bases from J; junction bases left unmatched: 11. Germline CDR1 reads SQVTM; CDR2 reads ANQGSEA. This CDR3 has 16 amino acids. The CDR3: CSVEGIGTGDVYEQYF. The CDR3 nucleotides are TGCAGCGTTGAGGGTATCGGGACAGGGGACGTCTACGAGCAGTACTTC.

CDR3 sequence reads: CASSTGTGGLGQYF. The CDR3 nucleotides read TGCGCCAGCAGTACCGGGACAGGGGGCCTGGGGCAGTACTTC. The chain has TRBV5-1 and TRBJ2-7; TRBD1 aligns across 12 bases. This CDR3 is 14 amino acids long. Germline assignment: CDR1 SGHRS and CDR2 YFSETQ. Trimming took 5 bases from V and 9 from J; bases not matched to a gene: 9.

The rearrangement links TRBV5-5 to TRBJ2-2; D gene uncertain. V lost 4 bases and J 3 bases, leaving 10 bases between the germline ends. In germline, CDR1 is SGHKS, CDR2 YYEKEE (reference sequence). CDR3 size: 14 residues. Here the CDR3 reads CASSSRLDTGELFF. The CDR3 region has the DNA TGTGCCAGCAGCAGTAGACTCGACACCGGGGAGCTGTTTTTT.

The chain recombines TRBV15 with TRBJ1-6, with D possibly TRBD1 on 6 matching bases. V lost 5 bases to trimming and J lost 5 bases, with 19 bases between them. The CDR3 has 17 residues. Germline V CDR1 and CDR2: LNHNV, YYDKDF (reference sequence). CDR3 region: CATSVSRRSGDNSPLHF. In DNA, the CDR3 is TGTGCCACCAGCGTATCCCGTCGTTCAGGGGATAATTCACCCCTCCACTTT.

This clone was detected once. The gene calls are TRBV7-2 and TRBJ2-3; D possibly corresponds to TRBD2 (6 bases). V was pared by 6 bases and J by 1 base, with 14 bases between. This CDR3 contains 15 residues. Germline V gives CDR1 SGHTA, CDR2 FQGNSA. Written as DNA, the CDR3 is TGTGCCAGCAGTTATCAGGGAGGTGGCACAGATACGCAGTATTTT. Amino acids: CASSYQGGGTDTQYF.

This CDR3 is CASSVDLASNEQFF. The DNA for the CDR3 is TGTGCCAGCAGCGTAGATTTAGCCTCAAATGAGCAGTTCTTC. The chain combines TRBV9 with TRBJ2-1, with D unresolved. Germline assignment: CDR1 SGDLS and CDR2 YYNGEE. The CDR3 runs to 14 residues. Trimming removed 0 bases at V and 7 bases at J, with 11 bases between. Full variable domain (remainder filled in from reference TRBV9 and TRBJ2-1): DSGVTQTPKHLITATGQRVTLRCSPRSGDLSVYWYQQSLDQGLQFLIQYYNGEERAKGNILERFSAQQFPDLHSELNLSSLELGDSALYFCASSVDLASNEQFFGPGTRLTVL.

This sequence joins TRBV2 and TRBJ2-1, with D possibly TRBD1 on 5 matching bases. The CDR3 spans 15 residues. Per the germline V gene, CDR1 is SNHLY and CDR2 is FYNNEI. V shed 6 bases and J shed 7 bases, with 19 bases lying between them. CDR3 sequence: CASSRDRNPLNEQFF. As DNA, the CDR3 is TGTGCCAGCAGCCGCGACAGAAATCCCCTTAATGAGCAGTTCTTC.

The chain has TRBV5-4 and TRBJ1-2, with D tentatively TRBD1 (5 bases). The CDR3 spans 14 residues. V gave up 0 bases and J gave up 5 bases, with 11 bases separating them. The germline gives CDR1 SGHNT, CDR2 YYREEE (reference sequence). The CDR3 sequence: CASSLEAGKYGYTF. CDR3 bases: TGTGCCAGCAGCTTGGAAGCAGGGAAATATGGCTACACCTTC.

This chain joins TRBV5-4 and TRBJ1-1, with D possibly TRBD1 on 6 matching bases. This CDR3 spans 14 amino acids. Trimming took off 3 bases at V and 1 base at J, with 10 bases between the two ends. Germline V CDR1 and CDR2: SGHNT, YYREEE (reference sequence). The CDR3 loop is CASSSGQRNTEAFF. The CDR3 coding sequence is TGTGCCAGCAGCTCCGGACAGCGGAACACTGAAGCTTTCTTT.

V and J are TRBV4-3 and TRBJ1-1; no reliable D call. The CDR3 has 14 amino acids. From germline, CDR1 is LGHNA and CDR2 YSLEER. V was clipped by 0 bases and J by 2 bases, with 7 bases between them. CDR3 sequence: CASSQENYNTEAFF. DNA of the CDR3: TGCGCCAGCAGCCAAGAGAACTATAACACTGAAGCTTTCTTT.

This clone came up once. The chain couples TRBV6-1 to TRBJ1-2; TRBD1 matches 8 bases. The ends lost 7 bases at V and 6 bases at J; junction bases unmatched: 7. Germline V gene lookup returns CDR1 MNHNS and CDR2 SASEGT. There are 13 residues in the CDR3. CDR3 coding DNA: TGTGCCAGCACTCGGACAGGGCCTAATGGCTACACCTTC. It specifies CASTRTGPNGYTF.

This clone appeared a single time. V and J are TRBV11-2 and TRBJ2-7; D is possibly TRBD2 (5 bases). Germline values: CDR1 SGHAT, CDR2 FQNNGV. The CDR3 extends over 11 amino acids. V gave up 0 bases and J gave up 12 bases, with 9 bases separating them. CDR3 bases: TGTGCCAGCAGCTTAGAGAGGGCGCTGTACTTC. It encodes CASSLERALYF.

This sequence joins TRBV7-2 and TRBJ2-7; D perhaps matches TRBD1 (6 bases). The germline V gene encodes CDR1 SGHTA and CDR2 FQGNSA. This CDR3 comprises 15 residues. Trimming took off 7 bases at V and 3 bases at J, with 19 bases between the two ends. The DNA of the CDR3 is TGTGCCAGCACTCCCTCAGGGGCTAACTTCTACGAGCAGTACTTC. Translation: CASTPSGANFYEQYF. Supplemented by reference TRBV7-2 and TRBJ2-7, the full variable domain reads GAGVSQSPSNKVTEKGKDVELRCDPISGHTALYWYRQSLGQGLEFLIYFQGNSAPDKSGLPSDRFSAERTGGSVSTLTIQRTQQEDSAVYLCASTPSGANFYEQYFGPGTRLTVT.

The rearrangement links TRBV5-1 to TRBJ2-7, with D maybe TRBD2 (7 bases). The V and J ends lost 0 bases and 2 bases respectively, with 12 bases between them. The CDR3 covers 15 residues. The germline gives CDR1 SGHRS, CDR2 YFSETQ. CDR3 sequence reads: CASSLVQGGTYEQYF. In DNA, the CDR3 is TGCGCCAGCAGCTTGGTACAGGGAGGGACCTACGAGCAGTACTTC.

CDR3: CAWSRGGLSGTDTQYF. CDR3 coding DNA: TGTGCCTGGAGTCGGGGGGGCCTTTCCGGCACAGATACGCAGTATTTT. The rearrangement joins TRBV30 to TRBJ2-3; TRBD2 aligns across 8 bases. CDR3 length: 16 amino acids. J lost 1 base, V lost 2 bases, and 8 bases had no gene match. The germline V gene encodes CDR1 GTSNPN and CDR2 SVGIG (reference sequence).

The chain couples TRBV11-2 to TRBJ2-7; 8 bases line up with TRBD1. The CDR3 is made up of 16 amino acids. Germline-derived CDR1 and CDR2 are SGHAT and FQNNGV. With V trimmed by 0 bases and J by 3 bases, 7 bases remained unmatched. CDR3 protein: CASSLDDRGMVYEQYF. DNA of the CDR3: TGTGCCAGCAGCTTAGACGACAGGGGAATGGTCTACGAGCAGTACTTC. Full variable domain (rest looked up from reference TRBV11-2 and TRBJ2-7): EAGVAQSPRYKIIEKRQSVAFWCNPISGHATLYWYQQILGQGPKLLIQFQNNGVVDDSQLPKDRFSAERLKGVDSTLKIQPAKLEDSAVYLCASSLDDRGMVYEQYFGPGTRLTVT.

The gene calls are TRBV29-1 and TRBJ1-1, with D unclear. The CDR3 is made up of 11 amino acids. CDR1 SQVTM and CDR2 ANQGSEA come from the germline V gene. V shed 6 bases and J shed 1 base, with 6 bases lying between them. This CDR3 reads CSVTKNTEAFF. DNA of the CDR3: TGCAGCGTAACAAAGAACACTGAAGCTTTCTTT.

The rearrangement links TRBV5-4 to TRBJ1-1; 7 bases map to TRBD1. CDR3 length: 14 residues. V shed 4 bases, J shed 1 base, and the junction held 4 bases outside the gene matches. Per germline, CDR1 SGHNT and CDR2 YYREEE (reference sequence). The CDR3 nucleotides are TGTGCCAGCAGCAAGGGACAGTCGAACACTGAAGCTTTCTTT. As protein: CASSKGQSNTEAFF. Drawing the rest from reference TRBV5-4 and TRBJ1-1, the complete variable domain is ETGVTQSPTHLIKTRGQQVTLRCSSQSGHNTVSWYQQALGQGPQFIFQYYREEENGRGNFPPRFSGLQFPNYSSELNVNALELDDSALYLCASSKGQSNTEAFFGQGTRLTVV.

V gene TRBV6-1 combines with J gene TRBJ2-1, with TRBD2 matching over 10 bases. Per germline, CDR1 MNHNS and CDR2 SASEGT. Trimming removed 4 bases from V and 7 bases from J; junction bases left unmatched: 13. CDR3 length equals 17 residues. The CDR3 loop reads CASSGISGGAGRNEQFF. The CDR3 DNA reads as TGTGCCAGCAGTGGGATAAGCGGGGGGGCGGGTAGGAATGAGCAGTTCTTC.

V usage is TRBV5-1 and J usage is TRBJ2-6; D is ambiguous. Germline V gene lookup returns CDR1 SGHRS and CDR2 YFSETQ. CDR3 length: 15 residues. V lost 0 bases and J 2 bases, leaving 6 bases between the germline ends. The DNA for the CDR3 is TGCGCCAGCAGCTTGGAAGAGGCTGGGGCCAACGTCCTGACTTTC. Translating gives CASSLEEAGANVLTF. Using reference TRBV5-1 and TRBJ2-6 for the parts outside the CDR3, the full variable domain is KAGVTQTPRYLIKTRGQQVTLSCSPISGHRSVSWYQQTPGQGLQFLFEYFSETQRNKGNFPGRFSGRQFSNSRSEMNVSTLELGDSALYLCASSLEEAGANVLTFGAGSRLTVL.

This clone was recorded only once. The chain carries TRBV27 and TRBJ2-5; D gene unclear. Trimming removed 5 bases from V and 2 bases from J, with 15 bases in between. The CDR3 runs to 15 residues. Germline V gene lookup returns CDR1 MNHEY and CDR2 SMNVEV (reference sequence). The chain's CDR3 is CASSPRPPGQETQYF. CDR3 bases: TGTGCCAGCAGTCCCCGTCCCCCCGGTCAAGAGACCCAGTACTTC.

J is TRBJ2-3 and V is TRBV4-2; TRBD2 aligns across 15 bases. The germline V gene has CDR1 LGHNA and CDR2 YNFKEQ. The J segment lost 4 bases and the V segment lost 2 bases, leaving 10 bases of the junction unmatched. This CDR3 contains 19 residues. This chain's CDR3 is CASSQTRTSGGAMADTQYF. CDR3 bases: TGTGCCAGCAGCCAAACAAGGACTAGCGGGGGGGCCATGGCAGATACGCAGTATTTT.